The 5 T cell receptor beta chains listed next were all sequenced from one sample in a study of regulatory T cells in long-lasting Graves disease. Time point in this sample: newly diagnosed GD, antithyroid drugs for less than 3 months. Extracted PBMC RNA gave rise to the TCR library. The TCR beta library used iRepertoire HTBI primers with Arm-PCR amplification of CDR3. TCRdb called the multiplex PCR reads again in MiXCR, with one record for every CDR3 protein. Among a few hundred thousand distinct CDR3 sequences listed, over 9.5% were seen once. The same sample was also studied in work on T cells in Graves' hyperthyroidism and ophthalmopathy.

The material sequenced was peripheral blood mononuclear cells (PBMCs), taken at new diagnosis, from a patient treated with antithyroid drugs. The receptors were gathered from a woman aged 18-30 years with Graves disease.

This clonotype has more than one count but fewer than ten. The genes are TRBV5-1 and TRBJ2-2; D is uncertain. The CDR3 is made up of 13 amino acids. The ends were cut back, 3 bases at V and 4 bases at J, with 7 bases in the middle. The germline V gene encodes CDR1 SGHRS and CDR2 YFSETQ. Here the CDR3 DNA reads TGCGCCAGCAGCTCGGAGATCACCGGGGAGCTGTTTTTT. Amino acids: CASSSEITGELFF.

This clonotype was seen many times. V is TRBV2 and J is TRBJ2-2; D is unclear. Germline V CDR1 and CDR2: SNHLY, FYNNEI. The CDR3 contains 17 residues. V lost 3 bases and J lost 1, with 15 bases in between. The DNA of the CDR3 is TGTGCCAGCAGTGACGCTCGACAAACCTTGAACACCGGGGAGCTGTTTTTT. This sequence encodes CASSDARQTLNTGELFF.

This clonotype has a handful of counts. CDR3 DNA sequence: TGTGCCAGCAGTTTCACACAAGCTCAGTACTTC. It is translated as CASSFTQAQYF. J is TRBJ2-7 and V is TRBV27; D is ambiguous. Per germline, CDR1 MNHEY and CDR2 SMNVEV (reference sequence). V was trimmed by 3 bases and J by 10 bases, leaving 10 bases between them. This CDR3 contains 11 residues.

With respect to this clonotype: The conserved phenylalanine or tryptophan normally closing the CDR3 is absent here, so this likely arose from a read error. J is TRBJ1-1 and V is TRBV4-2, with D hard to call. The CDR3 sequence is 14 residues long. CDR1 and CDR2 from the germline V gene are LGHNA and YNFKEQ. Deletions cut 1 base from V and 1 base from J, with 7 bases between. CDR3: CASSQGQANTEAFL. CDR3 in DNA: TGTGCCAGCAGCCAAGGGCAGGCGAACACTGAAGCTTTCCTT.

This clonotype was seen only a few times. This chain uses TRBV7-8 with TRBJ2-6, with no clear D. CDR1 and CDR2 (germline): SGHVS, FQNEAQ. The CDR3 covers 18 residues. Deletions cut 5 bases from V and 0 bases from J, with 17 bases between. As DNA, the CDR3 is TGTGCCAGCAGCCCTACCGGAGTACACTTCTCTGGGGCCAACGTCCTGACTTTC. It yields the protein CASSPTGVHFSGANVLTF.